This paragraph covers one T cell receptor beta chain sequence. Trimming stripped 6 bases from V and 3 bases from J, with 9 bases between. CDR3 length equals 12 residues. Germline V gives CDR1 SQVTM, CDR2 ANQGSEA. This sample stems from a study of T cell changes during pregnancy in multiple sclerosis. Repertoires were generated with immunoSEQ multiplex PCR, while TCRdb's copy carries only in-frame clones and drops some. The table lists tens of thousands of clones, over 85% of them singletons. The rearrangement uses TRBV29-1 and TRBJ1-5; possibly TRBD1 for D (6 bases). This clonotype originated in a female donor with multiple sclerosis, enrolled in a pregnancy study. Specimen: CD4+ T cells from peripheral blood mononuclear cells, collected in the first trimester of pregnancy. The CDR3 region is CSVGQFNQPQHF. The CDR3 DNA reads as TGCAGCGTCGGACAGTTCAATCAGCCCCAGCATTTT.